This TCR beta chain was recovered during a study of somatic mutations in cytotoxic T cells in rheumatoid arthritis. The protocol was immunoSEQ multiplex PCR, while the TCRdb copy is restricted to in-frame clones and leaves out a portion. The sample consists of over 15,000 clones, approximately 78% of them appearing once. Sequencing used CD8+ T cells sorted from blood. This sequence was found in an adult with rheumatoid arthritis.

CDR3 region: CASSLAQGDGYTF. Written as DNA, the CDR3 is TGTGCCAGCAGCTTAGCACAGGGGGATGGCTACACCTTC. The chain uses TRBV7-9 and TRBJ1-2; TRBD1 matches 8 bases. The germline gives CDR1 SEHNR, CDR2 FQNEAQ (reference sequence). This CDR3 is built from 13 residues. V dropped 0 bases and J dropped 6; count of bases not matched to a gene: 0.